This T cell receptor (beta chain) was sequenced in a study of shared clonotypes between healthy human individuals. Details on this clone: The same CDR3 arises from other DNA sequences in this sample as well.

This table comes from immunoSEQ multiplex PCR, and its TCRdb copy is limited to in-frame clones, with some not included. The table lists 2,500,000 or so clones, over 85% of them singletons. Trimming removed 1 base from V and 1 base from J; junction bases left unmatched: 0. Germline loops: CDR1 SGHRS, CDR2 YFSETQ. This CDR3 has 14 amino acids. This sequence was found in a young man in good health. The chain recombines TRBV5-1 with TRBJ2-3, with 7 bases fitting TRBD2. Sequencing was performed on naive CD4+ T cells sorted from blood. This sample's subset: CD45RA+ positively selected. The chain's CDR3 is CASSLTSGTDTQYF. CDR3 coding DNA: TGCGCCAGCAGCTTGACTAGCGGCACAGATACGCAGTATTTT.